This T cell receptor beta chain is from a study of chemoradiotherapy in HPV16-positive cancers. Overall study context: Functional T-cell assays on a couple of HPV16-positive patients' cells defined candidate HPV-specific clones and common TCR motifs. Notes on the study in general: Better recurrence-free survival went with HPV-responsive T-cell expansion in HPV16-positive patients.

The table came from immunoSEQ multiplex PCR; TCRdb's copy has only in-frame clones and leaves some out. This table has 17,000 or so clones, 85% to 95% appearing once. On this clone itself: Its antigen remains unidentified.

Germline CDR1 reads MNHNS; CDR2 reads SASEGT. The trim removed 7 bases at V and 8 bases at J, leaving 8 bases unmatched. CDR3 length equals 13 residues. The sequence was collected from a human donor with HPV-associated anogenital cancer. The rearrangement joins TRBV6-1 to TRBJ2-1; TRBD2 agrees at 7 bases. The input for sequencing was blood, taken from a patient who underwent chemoradiotherapy. CDR3 sequence (DNA): TGTGCCAGCAAGATGGGGGGGATGGATGAGCAGTTCTTC. This sequence encodes CASKMGGMDEQFF.